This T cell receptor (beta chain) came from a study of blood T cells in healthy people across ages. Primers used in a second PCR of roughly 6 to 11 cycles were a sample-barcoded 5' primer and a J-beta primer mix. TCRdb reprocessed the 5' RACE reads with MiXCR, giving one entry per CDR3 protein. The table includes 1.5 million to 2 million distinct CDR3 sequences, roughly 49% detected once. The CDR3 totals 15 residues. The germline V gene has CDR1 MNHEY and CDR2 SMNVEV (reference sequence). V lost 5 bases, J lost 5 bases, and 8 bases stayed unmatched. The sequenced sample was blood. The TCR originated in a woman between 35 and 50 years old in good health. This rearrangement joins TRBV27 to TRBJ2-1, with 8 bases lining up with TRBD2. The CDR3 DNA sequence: TGTGCCAGCAGTCAGGAGGGGACTAGACACAATGAGCAGTTCTTC. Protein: CASSQEGTRHNEQFF.